Detailed here is one T cell receptor beta chain. Its matching antigen is unknown. A 1 in 200,000 to 1 in 1 million T cell depth was the sequencing target. Method: immunoSEQ multiplex PCR; TCRdb's copy keeps in-frame clones and lacks some. The sample lists fewer than 25,000 clones; approximately 72% were seen once. The data were obtained in a study of cytotoxic CD8 clonotypes in ibrutinib-treated CLL. As for the study in general: The authors obtained response samples at a median of about 13 months of treatment, range 6 to 36. The study, taken as a whole, reports: Age-matched healthy donor levels were exceeded by baseline clonality, which tracked circulating CD8+ T-cell counts. Increased clonality at ibrutinib response gave way to a return toward baseline at progression.

The germline V and J ends were trimmed by 8 bases and 6 bases, with 13 bases remaining between them. CDR1 is MNHEY, CDR2 SMNVEV, per germline (reference sequence). This CDR3 region has 12 residues. Here the sequenced sample was PBMCs, taken before ibrutinib treatment. The chain couples TRBV27 to TRBJ1-1; D unresolved. This clonotype was sampled from a human donor with chronic lymphocytic leukemia. The CDR3 protein is CASGPLRAEAFF. In nucleotides, the CDR3 is TGTGCCAGCGGGCCCCTAAGGGCTGAAGCTTTCTTT.